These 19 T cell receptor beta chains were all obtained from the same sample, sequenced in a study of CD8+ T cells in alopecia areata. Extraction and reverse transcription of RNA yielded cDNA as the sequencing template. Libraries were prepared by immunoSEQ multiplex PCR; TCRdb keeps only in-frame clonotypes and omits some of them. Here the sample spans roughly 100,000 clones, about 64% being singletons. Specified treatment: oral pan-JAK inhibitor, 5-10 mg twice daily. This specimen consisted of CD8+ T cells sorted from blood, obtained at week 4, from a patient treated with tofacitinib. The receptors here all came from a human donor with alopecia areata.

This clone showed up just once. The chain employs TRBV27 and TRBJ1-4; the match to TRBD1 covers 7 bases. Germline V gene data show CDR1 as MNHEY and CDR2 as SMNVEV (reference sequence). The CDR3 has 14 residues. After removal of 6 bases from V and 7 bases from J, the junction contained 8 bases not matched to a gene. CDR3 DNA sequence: TGTGCCAGCAGGCAGACAGGGCGGGGTGAAAAACTGTTTTTT. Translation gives CASRQTGRGEKLFF.

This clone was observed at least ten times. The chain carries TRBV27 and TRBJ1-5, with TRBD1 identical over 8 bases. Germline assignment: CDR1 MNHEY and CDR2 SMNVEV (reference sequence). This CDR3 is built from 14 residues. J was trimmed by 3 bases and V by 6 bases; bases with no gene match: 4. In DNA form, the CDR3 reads TGTGCCAGCAGAGAACAGGGGGACAATCAGCCCCAGCATTTT. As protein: CASREQGDNQPQHF.

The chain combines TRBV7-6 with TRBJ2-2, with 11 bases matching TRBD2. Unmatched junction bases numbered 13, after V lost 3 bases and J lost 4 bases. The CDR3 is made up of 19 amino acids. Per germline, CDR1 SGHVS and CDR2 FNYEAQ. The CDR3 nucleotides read TGTGCCAGCAGCTTCCTAGCGGGGGGCTACCAGGGGAGCACCGGGGAGCTGTTTTTT. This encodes CASSFLAGGYQGSTGELFF.

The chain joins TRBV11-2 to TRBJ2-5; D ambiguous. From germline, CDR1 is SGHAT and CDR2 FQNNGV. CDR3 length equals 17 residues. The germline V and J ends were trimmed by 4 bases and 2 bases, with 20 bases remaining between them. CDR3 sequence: CASSSPISWTVQETQYF. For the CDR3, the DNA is TGTGCCAGCAGCTCTCCAATCTCGTGGACGGTGCAAGAGACCCAGTACTTC.

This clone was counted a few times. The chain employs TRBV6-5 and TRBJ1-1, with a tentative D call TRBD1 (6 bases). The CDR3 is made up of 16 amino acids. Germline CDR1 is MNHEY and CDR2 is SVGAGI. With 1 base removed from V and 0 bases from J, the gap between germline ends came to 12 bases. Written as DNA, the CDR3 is TGTGCCAGCAGTTACTTCACAGGGCGATTGAACACTGAAGCTTTCTTT. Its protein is CASSYFTGRLNTEAFF.

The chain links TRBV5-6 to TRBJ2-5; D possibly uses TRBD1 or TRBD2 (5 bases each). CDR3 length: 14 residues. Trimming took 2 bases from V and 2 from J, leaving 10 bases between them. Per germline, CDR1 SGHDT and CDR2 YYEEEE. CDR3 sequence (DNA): TGTGCCAGCAGCTTTGGGGGTGAACAAGAGACCCAGTACTTC. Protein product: CASSFGGEQETQYF.

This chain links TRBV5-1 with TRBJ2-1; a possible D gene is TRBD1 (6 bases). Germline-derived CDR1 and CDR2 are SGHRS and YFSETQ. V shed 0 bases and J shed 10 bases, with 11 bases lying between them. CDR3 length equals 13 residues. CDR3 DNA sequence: TGCGCCAGCAGCTTGGCAGGGGATCTAGAGCAGTTCTTC. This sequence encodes CASSLAGDLEQFF.

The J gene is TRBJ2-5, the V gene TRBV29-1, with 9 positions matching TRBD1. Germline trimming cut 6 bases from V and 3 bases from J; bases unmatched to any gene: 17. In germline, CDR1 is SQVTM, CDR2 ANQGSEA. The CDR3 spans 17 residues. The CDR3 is CSVDGTGNGGTEETQYF. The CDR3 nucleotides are TGCAGCGTCGACGGGACAGGGAATGGGGGAACGGAAGAGACCCAGTACTTC. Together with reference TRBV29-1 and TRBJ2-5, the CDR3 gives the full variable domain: SAVISQKPSRDICQRGTSLTIQCQVDSQVTMMFWYRQQPGQSLTLIATANQGSEATYESGFVIDKFPISRPNLTFSTLTVSNMSPEDSSIYLCSVDGTGNGGTEETQYFGPGTRLLVL.

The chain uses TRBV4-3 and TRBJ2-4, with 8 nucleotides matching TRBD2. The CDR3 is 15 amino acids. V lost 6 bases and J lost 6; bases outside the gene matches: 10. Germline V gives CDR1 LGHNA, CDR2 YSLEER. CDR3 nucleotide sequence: TGCGCCAGCAGTCCCAACTTAGCGGGGCTAAACATTCAGTACTTC. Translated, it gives CASSPNLAGLNIQYF.

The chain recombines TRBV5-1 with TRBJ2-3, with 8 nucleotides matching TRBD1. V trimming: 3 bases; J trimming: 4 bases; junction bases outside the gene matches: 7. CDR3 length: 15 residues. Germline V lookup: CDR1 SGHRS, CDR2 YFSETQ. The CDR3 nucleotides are TGCGCCAGCAGCTCCGGACAGGGAGGCTCAGATACGCAGTATTTT. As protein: CASSSGQGGSDTQYF.

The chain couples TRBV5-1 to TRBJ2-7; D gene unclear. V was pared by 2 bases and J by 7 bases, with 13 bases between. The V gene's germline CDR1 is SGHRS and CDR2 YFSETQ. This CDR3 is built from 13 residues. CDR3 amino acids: CASSFFPNGEQYF. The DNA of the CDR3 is TGCGCCAGCAGCTTTTTCCCTAATGGAGAGCAGTACTTC.

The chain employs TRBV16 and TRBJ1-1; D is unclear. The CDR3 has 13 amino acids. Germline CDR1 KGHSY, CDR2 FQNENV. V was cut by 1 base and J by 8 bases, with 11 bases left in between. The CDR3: CASSQWSTTEAFF. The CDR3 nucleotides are TGTGCCAGCAGCCAATGGTCTACCACCGAAGCTTTCTTT.

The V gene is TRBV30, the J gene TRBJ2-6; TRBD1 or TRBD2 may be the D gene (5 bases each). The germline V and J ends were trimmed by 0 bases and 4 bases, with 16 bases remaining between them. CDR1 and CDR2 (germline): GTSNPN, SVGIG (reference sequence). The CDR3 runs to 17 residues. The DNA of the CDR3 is TGTGCCTGGAGTGTACGTTATGGGACGGAGGGGGCCAACGTCCTGACTTTC. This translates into CAWSVRYGTEGANVLTF.

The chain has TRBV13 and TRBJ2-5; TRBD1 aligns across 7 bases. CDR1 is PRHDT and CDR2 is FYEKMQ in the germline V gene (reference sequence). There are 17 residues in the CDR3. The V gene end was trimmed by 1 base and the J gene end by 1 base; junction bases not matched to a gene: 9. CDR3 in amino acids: CASSLAGQESSQETQYF. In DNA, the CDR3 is TGTGCCAGCAGCTTAGCTGGACAGGAGTCTAGCCAAGAGACCCAGTACTTC.

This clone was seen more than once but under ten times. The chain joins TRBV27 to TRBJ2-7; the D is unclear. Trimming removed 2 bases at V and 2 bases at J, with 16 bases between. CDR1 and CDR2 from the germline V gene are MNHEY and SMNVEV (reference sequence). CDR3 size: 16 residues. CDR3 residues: CASSLAWADVAYEQYF. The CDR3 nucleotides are TGTGCCAGCAGTTTAGCGTGGGCGGACGTAGCCTACGAGCAGTACTTC.

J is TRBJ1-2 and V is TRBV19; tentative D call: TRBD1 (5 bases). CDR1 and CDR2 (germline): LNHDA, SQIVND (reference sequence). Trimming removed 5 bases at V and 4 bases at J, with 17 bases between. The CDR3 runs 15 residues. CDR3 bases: TGTGCCAGTAGTCTCGCCCGGACAACCCCCTATGGCTACACCTTC. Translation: CASSLARTTPYGYTF.

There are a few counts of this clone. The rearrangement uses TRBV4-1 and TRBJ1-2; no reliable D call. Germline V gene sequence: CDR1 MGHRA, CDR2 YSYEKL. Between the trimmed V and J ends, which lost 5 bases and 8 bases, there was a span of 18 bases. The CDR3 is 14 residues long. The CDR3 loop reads CASSFDDTQRGYTF. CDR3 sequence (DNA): TGCGCCAGCAGCTTCGATGACACCCAACGGGGCTACACCTTC.

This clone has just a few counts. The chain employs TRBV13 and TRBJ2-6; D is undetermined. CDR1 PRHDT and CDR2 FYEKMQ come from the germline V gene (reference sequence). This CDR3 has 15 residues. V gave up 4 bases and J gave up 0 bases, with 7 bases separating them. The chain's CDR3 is CASSSTASGANVLTF. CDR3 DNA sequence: TGTGCCAGCAGCTCAACAGCCTCTGGGGCCAACGTCCTGACTTTC.

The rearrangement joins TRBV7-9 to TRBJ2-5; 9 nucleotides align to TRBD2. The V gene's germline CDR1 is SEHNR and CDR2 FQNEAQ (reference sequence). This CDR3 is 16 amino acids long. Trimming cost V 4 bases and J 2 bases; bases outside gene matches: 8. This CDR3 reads CASSSPGLAYQETQYF. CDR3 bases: TGTGCCAGCAGCTCCCCGGGACTAGCATATCAAGAGACCCAGTACTTC.